The source of this TCR beta chain is a study of shared clonotypes between healthy human individuals. Within Nashville, Tennessee resided all donors, each a Caucasian adult. Naive CD45RA+ and memory CD45RA-negative subsets were split from CD4+ cells. It was 200 ng DNA, about 30,000 T cell genomes, that sorted-subset replicate PCRs used. The data were produced by immunoSEQ multiplex PCR, yet TCRdb's version contains in-frame clones alone and is incomplete. The table includes millions of clones, 85% to 95% detected once. Germline V gives CDR1 MNHEY, CDR2 SMNVEV (reference sequence). The CDR3 covers 16 residues. Germline trimming cut 6 bases from V and 6 bases from J; bases unmatched to any gene: 11. Regarding the study as a whole: Naive subsets typically showed greater estimated richness than memory subsets.

Turning to this clone: The target antigen is unknown.

The V gene is TRBV27, the J gene TRBJ2-7; the match to TRBD2 covers 13 bases. Sequenced: naive CD4+ T cells sorted from blood. This sample's subset: CD45RA+ positively selected. The source is a man aged 18 to 35 in good health. The CDR3 DNA follows: TGTGCCAGCAGCAGCCCTACTAGCGGGGGGGCTGGCGAGCAGTACTTC. Translated, it gives CASSSPTSGGAGEQYF.